Listed below are T cell receptor beta chains from one sample, sequenced in a study of blood T cell repertoires in COVID-19. Sequenced by immunoSEQ multiplex PCR; TCRdb stores in-frame clones only, minus some. The table has around 300,000 clones, roughly 88% seen once. Sequencing was carried out using peripheral blood. These receptors were taken from a woman aged 70-85 years with acute or convalescent COVID-19. Each CDR3 is given with its conserved first and last residue. A D gene is named only where the DNA matches it firmly. Some rows have no size entry. The others give once, few or many, or a class for an expanded clone.

cdr3_length j_call d_call v_call clone_size cdr3_aa cdr3_nt
13 TRBJ1-2 TRBD1 TRBV9 - CATSGQGIYGYTF TGTGCCACCAGTGGACAGGGGATCTATGGCTACACCTTC
15 TRBJ1-1 - TRBV15 few CATSRMGRGGTEAFF TGTGCCACCAGCAGAATGGGCAGGGGTGGAACTGAAGCTTTCTTT
16 TRBJ2-3 TRBD2 TRBV28 - CASSSAVAGGPLAQYF TGTGCCAGCAGTTCTGCCGTAGCGGGGGGGCCCTTGGCGCAGTATTTT
13 TRBJ1-1 - TRBV19 - CASSHRANTEAFF TGTGCCAGTAGCCATAGAGCGAACACTGAAGCTTTCTTT
15 TRBJ1-2 TRBD1 TRBV27 - CASSSRDRAPSGYTF TGTGCCAGCAGTAGCAGGGACAGGGCGCCCAGCGGCTACACCTTC
15 TRBJ1-1 - TRBV19 - CASSIDRTGGTEAFF TGTGCCAGTAGTATAGACCGGACGGGAGGGACTGAAGCTTTCTTT
15 TRBJ2-6 - TRBV9 - CASSVGGSGANVLTF TGTGCCAGCAGCGTAGGAGGGAGTGGGGCCAACGTCCTGACTTTC
16 TRBJ2-1 - TRBV5-1 - CASSFGGLNNYNEQFF TGCGCCAGCAGCTTCGGGGGGCTCAATAACTACAATGAGCAGTTCTTC
17 TRBJ2-1 TRBD2 TRBV4-1 - CASSQPGVLTGGNEQFF TGCGCCAGCAGCCAACCCGGTGTTCTTACCGGGGGGAATGAGCAGTTCTTC
15 TRBJ2-1 TRBD2 TRBV5-1 few CASSFGGSSYNEQFF TGCGCCAGCAGCTTCGGGGGGAGCTCCTACAATGAGCAGTTCTTC
15 TRBJ1-5 TRBD1 TRBV6-6 - CASSLPGQLSQPQHF TGTGCCAGCAGCCTTCCGGGACAGCTATCTCAGCCCCAGCATTTT
16 TRBJ1-4 TRBD1 TRBV4-1 - CASSQPTGGAGEKLFF TGCGCCAGCAGCCAGCCCACAGGGGGCGCAGGTGAAAAACTGTTTTTT
15 TRBJ2-5 TRBD2 TRBV5-5 - CASSPGGGRQETQYF TGTGCCAGCAGCCCCGGGGGGGGTCGGCAAGAGACCCAGTACTTC